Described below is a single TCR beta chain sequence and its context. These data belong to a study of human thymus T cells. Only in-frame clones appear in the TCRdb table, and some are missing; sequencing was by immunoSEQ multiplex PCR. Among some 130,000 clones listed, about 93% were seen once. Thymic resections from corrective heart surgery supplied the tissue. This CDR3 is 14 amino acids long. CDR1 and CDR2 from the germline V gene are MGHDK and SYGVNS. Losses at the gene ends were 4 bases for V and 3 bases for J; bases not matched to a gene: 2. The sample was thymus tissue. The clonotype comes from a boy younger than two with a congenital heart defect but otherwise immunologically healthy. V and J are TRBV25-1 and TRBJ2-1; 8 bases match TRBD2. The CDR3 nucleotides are TGTGCCAGCAGTGTCCGGGAGGGCTACAATGAGCAGTTCTTC. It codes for CASSVREGYNEQFF.